Each of the 13 T cell receptor beta chains below was sequenced from the same sample in a study of OX40 agonist ivuxolimab in advanced cancers. Library method: the immunoSEQ multiplex PCR assay. Held by TCRdb, this immuneACCESS table contains in-frame sequences only and omits some clones. Under half of the omission traces to an unresolved V gene where checked; the cause of the rest is unknown. The sample table holds roughly 90,000 clones, of which 90% to 95% were seen once. Approximately 2.9% of the sample comes from the top ten. The sample consisted of CD4+ or CD8+ T cells sorted from blood, taken in a trial of the OX40 agonist ivuxolimab. These receptors all come from an adult with an advanced solid tumor such as melanoma, head and neck, liver or kidney cancer.

V usage is TRBV13 and J usage is TRBJ2-1; 9 bases map to TRBD2. The V gene's germline CDR1 is PRHDT and CDR2 FYEKMQ (reference sequence). V dropped 4 bases and J dropped 0; count of bases not matched to a gene: 7. The CDR3 sequence is 17 residues long. As DNA, the CDR3 is TGTGCCAGCAGCTCCATCCTTAGCGGGAGCTCCTACAATGAGCAGTTCTTC. This translates into CASSSILSGSSYNEQFF.

The chain employs TRBV30 and TRBJ1-6, with D possibly matching TRBD1 (5 bases). There are 13 residues in the CDR3. V gave up 3 bases and J gave up 13 bases, with 16 bases separating them. The germline V gene encodes CDR1 GTSNPN and CDR2 SVGIG (reference sequence). In nucleotides, the CDR3 is TGTGCCTGGAGACGAGGGGAATCGTGGCCCCTCCACTTT. Amino acid sequence: CAWRRGESWPLHF. Filled out from reference TRBV30 and TRBJ1-6, the complete variable domain reads SQTIHQWPATLVQPVGSPLSLECTVEGTSNPNLYWYRQAAGRGLQLLFYSVGIGQISSEVPQNLSASRPQDRQFILSSKKLLLSDSGFYLCAWRRGESWPLHFGNGTRLTVT.

The chain links TRBV27 to TRBJ1-1; D possibly corresponds to TRBD1 (6 bases). The V end was cut by 3 bases, the J end by 5 bases, with 16 bases between. Germline V gene sequence: CDR1 MNHEY, CDR2 SMNVEV (reference sequence). This CDR3 region has 15 residues. The CDR3 DNA is TGTGCCAGCAGTTTTGACCCGGAGGGGGGGACTGAAGCTTTCTTT. Protein: CASSFDPEGGTEAFF.

The gene calls are TRBV6-5 and TRBJ2-2; weak D call: TRBD1 (6 bases). The length of the CDR3 is 14 residues. Per the germline V gene, CDR1 is MNHEY and CDR2 is SVGAGI. Deletions cut 0 bases from V and 5 bases from J, with 7 bases between. The CDR3, as DNA: TGTGCCAGCAGTTACTCACAGGGAACCGGGGAGCTGTTTTTT. Protein sequence: CASSYSQGTGELFF.

The CDR3 DNA follows: TGTGCCAGCAGCATTTCCGGGACTAGCGGGGGAATTTACCAAGAGACCCAGTACTTC. It specifies CASSISGTSGGIYQETQYF. The chain uses TRBV7-6 and TRBJ2-5; 14 bases line up with TRBD2. The V segment lost 5 bases and the J segment 0 bases; nucleotides outside the gene matches: 11. This CDR3 contains 19 residues. Germline-derived CDR1 and CDR2 are SGHVS and FNYEAQ.

The J gene is TRBJ2-1, the V gene TRBV5-1; weak D call: TRBD2 (6 bases). Germline V CDR1 and CDR2: SGHRS, YFSETQ. This CDR3 has 14 amino acids. V was cut by 4 bases and J by 7 bases, with 15 bases left in between. DNA of the CDR3: TGCGCCAGCAGCCCCATTGGACTAACAAATGAGCAGTTCTTC. It encodes CASSPIGLTNEQFF.

The genes are TRBV10-2 and TRBJ2-7; D not resolved. The CDR3 contains 11 residues. Trimming stripped 6 bases from V and 4 bases from J, with 7 bases between. Looked up from germline, CDR1 is WSHSY and CDR2 is SAAADI. CDR3 nucleotide sequence: TGCGCCAGCAGCGAAGGGTACGAGCAGTACTTC. Its translation is CASSEGYEQYF.

V is TRBV14 and J is TRBJ2-1; TRBD1 aligns across 7 bases. This CDR3 has 15 residues. The trim removed 2 bases at V and 1 base at J, leaving 2 bases unmatched. Germline loops: CDR1 SGHDN, CDR2 FVKESK. DNA for the CDR3: TGTGCCAGCAGCCAACCGGGACAGTCCTACAATGAGCAGTTCTTC. This gives the protein CASSQPGQSYNEQFF.

The chain recombines TRBV19 with TRBJ2-7, with 7 bases that match TRBD1. V was pared by 5 bases and J by 2 bases, with 9 bases of the junction left unmatched. Germline CDR1 LNHDA, CDR2 SQIVND (reference sequence). The CDR3 contains 15 residues. The CDR3 nucleotides are TGTGCCAGTAGTGCCTCAGACAGGGCCCCCTACGAGCAGTACTTC. This gives the protein CASSASDRAPYEQYF.

This rearrangement joins TRBV27 to TRBJ1-5, with TRBD1 matching 7 bases. The CDR3 contains 14 residues. Germline V gene data show CDR1 as MNHEY and CDR2 as SMNVEV (reference sequence). The V segment lost 5 bases and the J segment 6 bases; nucleotides outside the gene matches: 7. CDR3 in amino acids: CASSPGGYSQPQHF. The CDR3 nucleotides read TGTGCCAGCAGTCCAGGGGGTTATAGTCAGCCCCAGCATTTT.

The rearrangement uses TRBV7-9 and TRBJ2-2, with D possibly matching TRBD1 (5 bases). V was clipped by 5 bases and J by 5 bases, with 18 bases between them. Germline CDR1 is SEHNR and CDR2 is FQNEAQ (reference sequence). The CDR3 is made up of 16 amino acids. The CDR3 region has the DNA TGTGCCAGCAGCACCCCCCGTCAGGGAATTACCGGGGAGCTGTTTTTT. Its protein product is CASSTPRQGITGELFF.

This chain links TRBV2 with TRBJ2-7, with D possibly matching TRBD1 (5 bases). V lost 2 bases, J lost 7 bases, and 15 bases lay in between. The CDR3 has 14 residues. CDR1 and CDR2 from the germline V gene are SNHLY and FYNNEI. The CDR3 loop reads CASSEIREQREQYF. The CDR3 bases are TGTGCCAGCAGTGAAATCAGGGAACAGAGGGAGCAGTACTTC. Full variable domain (remainder filled in from reference TRBV2 and TRBJ2-7): EPEVTQTPSHQVTQMGQEVILRCVPISNHLYFYWYRQILGQKVEFLVSFYNNEISEKSEIFDDQFSVERPDGSNFTLKIRSTKLEDSAMYFCASSEIREQREQYFGPGTRLTVT.

This clone has only one observation. The genes are TRBV7-2 and TRBJ1-3, with a weak D call TRBD1 (5 bases). V lost 5 bases, J lost 3 bases, and 11 bases lay in between. CDR1 and CDR2 (germline): SGHTA, FQGNSA. The CDR3 contains 14 residues. CDR3 DNA sequence: TGTGCCAGCAGCCCCGGGAGGGGTGGAAACACCATATATTTT. This translates into CASSPGRGGNTIYF.